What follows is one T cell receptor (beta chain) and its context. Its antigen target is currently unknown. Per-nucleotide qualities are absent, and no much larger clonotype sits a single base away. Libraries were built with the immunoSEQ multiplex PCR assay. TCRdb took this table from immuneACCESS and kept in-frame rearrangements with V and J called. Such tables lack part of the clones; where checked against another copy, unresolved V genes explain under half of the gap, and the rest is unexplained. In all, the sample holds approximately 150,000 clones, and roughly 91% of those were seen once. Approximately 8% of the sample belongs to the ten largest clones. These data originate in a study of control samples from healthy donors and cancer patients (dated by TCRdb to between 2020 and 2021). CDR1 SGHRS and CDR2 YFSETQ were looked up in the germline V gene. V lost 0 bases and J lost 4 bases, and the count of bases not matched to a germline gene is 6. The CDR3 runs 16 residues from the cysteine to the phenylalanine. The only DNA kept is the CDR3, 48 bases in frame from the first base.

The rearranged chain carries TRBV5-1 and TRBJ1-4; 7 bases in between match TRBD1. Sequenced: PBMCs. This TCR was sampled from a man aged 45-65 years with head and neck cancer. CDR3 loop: CASSLGDRAYNEKLFF. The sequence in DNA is TGCGCCAGCAGCTTGGGAGACAGGGCCTATAATGAAAAACTGTTTTTT.